This TCR beta chain was observed in a study of cytomegalovirus exposure and HLA in healthy donors. Study overall: About 85 million unique TCRs from HLA-typed donors were held in an early release of data.

A note on this clone: The antigen is unknown.

Study-wide results and caveats: A missense variant in DCLRE1C was later tied to TCR beta V- and J-gene trimming. Donors belonging to an Asian-associated ancestry cluster reportedly showed fewer N-insertions in productive TCRs than the approximately 670-donor mean, according to what a later analysis found. In vitro confirmation showed a few CMV-associated chains to be CMV antigen specific.

The V gene's germline CDR1 is SGHTA and CDR2 FQGNSA. This CDR3 comprises 14 residues. V was cut by 1 base and J by 3 bases, with 9 bases left in between. 13 Jbeta primers and 60 Vbeta primers were used for the PCR. Here immunoSEQ multiplex PCR was the method, and the copy in TCRdb shows in-frame clones only, minus some. Here the sample spans about 120,000 clones, around 86% being singletons. The sequencing sample was made of PBMCs. J is TRBJ1-2 and V is TRBV7-2; weak D call: TRBD1 (6 bases). The TCR was taken from a man aged 25-45 years in good health and CMV-seronegative. CDR3 nucleotide sequence: TGTGCCAGCAGCTTAGGGACAGCCGACTATGGCTACACCTTC. This sequence encodes CASSLGTADYGYTF.